This TCR beta chain was profiled in a study of PD-1 blockade in classical Hodgkin lymphoma (dated by TCRdb to 2019 to 2021). The study in broad terms: Nivolumab dosing was 3 mg/kg intravenously every 2 weeks, continuing until either disease progression or unacceptable toxicity. The study used CyTOF and TCR beta sequencing to define a peripheral blood immune signature of response to PD-1 blockade in classical Hodgkin lymphoma. Summary of the overall study and its limitations: Baseline TCR diversity was reported as lower in newly diagnosed patients than in healthy donors, and lower still in relapsed/refractory patients. The study covered only a single clinical trial cohort, and the causes of the repertoire differences, possibly disease activity or prior therapy, were still not defined. Lower diversity was seen in patients whose nivolumab began less than 1 year after ASCT, and these patients were left out of later analyses so that immune reconstitution would not confound the results. A significant rise by C4D1 was seen in CD4+ but not CD8+ TCR diversity (p=0.0027 vs p=0.16), with the rise being most apparent in complete responders (p=0.02). Among trial patients, those achieving complete response had baseline diversity similar to that of newly diagnosed patients, while diversity was significantly lower in partial responders and progressors.

This sample's time point label indicates: cycle 2 day 1 (C2D1) of nivolumab. Every trial patient had relapsed after autologous stem cell transplantation, and cohorts A, B and C differed in prior brentuximab vedotin exposure. A total of around 60 patients with relapsed/refractory classical Hodgkin lymphoma made up the trial cohort, and each patient's best overall response was complete response, partial response or progressive disease. In the multi-cohort phase II CheckMate 205 trial, trial patients received single-agent nivolumab. An independent review committee assessed best overall response using the 2007 International Working Group response criteria. Trial PBMCs were collected just before the start of nivolumab (C1D1) and during therapy at cycle 2 day 1 and cycle 4 day 1. Peripheral blood was collected in 8 mL Vacutainer Cell Preparation Tubes, from which PBMCs were isolated by centrifugation and then cryopreserved.

Worth noting for this clone: Its recognized antigen is unknown. No base quality values were provided; no much bigger clone lies one nucleotide off.

The CDR3 has 14 amino acids, counting the end cysteine and phenylalanine. Left in the record is the CDR3 DNA by itself, 42 bases read in frame from the first base. Trimming accounts for 4 bases at V and 2 bases at J, while the number of junction bases matched to no gene is 6. The germline V gene (reference sequence) specifies GTSNPN as CDR1 and SVGIG as CDR2. Genomic DNA was isolated using the Qiagen DNeasy kit from unsorted PBMCs as well as from negatively selected CD4+ and CD8+ fractions. Using primers that anneal to V and J segments, immunoSEQ multiplex PCR amplified the TCR beta CDR3 regions. A synthetic immune receptor repertoire was used to minimize amplification bias, and any residual bias was removed computationally once sequencing was done. The authors processed their data as follows. Repertoire diversity was quantified as the Shannon entropy index using custom Python scripts. Unsorted, CD4+ and CD8+ repertoires were analyzed separately, except in combined analyses where CD4+ and CD8+ sequences were merged in silico. Clonal expansion was defined as a frequency increase of at least 2-fold after treatment compared with C1D1, and clones undetected at baseline were assigned a pseudocount of 0.5. Clones with 0 or 1 copy at C1D1 were defined as singleton clones, while clones with 2 or more copies were defined as non-singleton clones. Clones expanded in unsorted samples were assigned a CD4+, CD8+ or unknown annotation through matching of protein sequences in sorted samples from the same patient. Wilcoxon tests on paired samples were used to test changes in diversity from C1D1 to C4D1. TCRdb's version of the immuneACCESS table is confined to in-frame rearrangements and falls short of the full clone set. An unresolved V gene accounts for under half of the shortfall where checked; the remainder is of unknown origin. V and J calls plus clone size are reproduced from that table; the DNA served to infer D and trimming. This sample gives around 100,000 clones in total; approximately 90% of them show up just once. About 6.1% of the sample lies in the top ten.

This chain is built from TRBV30 and TRBJ2-7; 9 junctional bases match TRBD2. The clonotype comes from a human donor with classical Hodgkin lymphoma. Sequences were derived from peripheral blood mononuclear cells (PBMCs), sampled before the second cycle of nivolumab. The bases read TGTGCCTGGAAAATGCAGCGGGGGGCCTACGAGCAGTACTTC. Its translation is CAWKMQRGAYEQYF.